This T cell receptor beta chain originates from a study of blood T cells in healthy people across ages. Study at large: Every two T cells gave about one barcoded beta molecule via template switching.

PCR was performed a second time for roughly 7 to 11 cycles using a sample-barcoded 5' primer and a J-beta primer mix. Individual samples furnished no less than 2.5 million CDR3-containing paired-end reads apiece. In TCRdb, the 5' RACE reads were re-called with MiXCR into one record per CDR3 protein. The table shows fewer than 800,000 distinct CDR3 sequences, with approximately 31% occurring only once. Healthy Caucasians from Russia aged roughly 6 to 100 served as donors. The sequenced material came from blood. This clonotype was sampled from a woman aged 80 or over in good health.

For the CDR3, the DNA is TGTGCCAGCAGCTTTGGACCGTCCGCCAACTATGGCTACACCTTC. Translated, it gives CASSFGPSANYGYTF. The chain combines TRBV5-4 with TRBJ1-2; the D is unclear. Trimming took off 2 bases at V and 2 bases at J, with 13 bases between the two ends. CDR1 and CDR2 from the germline V gene are SGHNT and YYREEE (reference sequence). The CDR3 runs to 15 residues.